A selection of T cell receptor beta chains follows, all from one sample in a study of T cells in Graves' hyperthyroidism and ophthalmopathy. From the multiplex PCR reads, TCRdb called clonotypes with MiXCR, one entry per CDR3 protein. The sample comprises hundreds of thousands of distinct CDR3 sequences, roughly 16% of which are singletons, and 3.5% to 4% rests with the top ten. Sequencing was carried out using blood. Receptor source: a woman in her twenties or thirties with Graves' hyperthyroidism. Each CDR3 is given with its conserved first and last residue. Fields, in order: clone size, J gene, D gene, V gene, CDR3 protein, CDR3 DNA. The D gene is left open where the match is weak. The listing skips clone size in some rows; elsewhere it reads once, few, many or a size class.

few	TRBJ1-2	.	TRBV15	CATSRDGYGYTF	TGTGCCACCAGCAGAGACGGATATGGCTACACCTTC
.	TRBJ2-7	.	TRBV20-1	CSARDWTSNEQYF	TGCAGTGCTAGAGATTGGACGTCGAACGAGCAGTACTTC
many	TRBJ2-2	TRBD1	TRBV6-1	CASRTGTVTGELFF	TGTGCCAGCAGGACCGGGACAGTTACCGGGGAGCTGTTTTTT
many	TRBJ2-2	.	TRBV6-2/TRBV6-3	CASSQQGQSPGELFF	TGTGCCAGCAGTCAACAAGGACAGTCTCCCGGGGAGCTGTTTTTT
many	TRBJ2-7	.	TRBV2	CASTDRYEQYF	TGTGCCAGCACTGACAGATACGAGCAGTACTTC
.	TRBJ1-3	.	TRBV6-5	CASSYDGYSGNTIYF	TGTGCCAGCAGTTACGACGGTTACTCTGGAAACACCATATATTTT
few	TRBJ2-5	.	TRBV18	CASSPPDGEETQYF	TGTGCCAGCTCACCACCTGACGGGGAAGAGACCCAGTACTTC
.	TRBJ2-3	.	TRBV20-1	CSAMDSDTQYF	TGCAGTGCTATGGATTCTGATACGCAGTATTTT
once	TRBJ2-3	TRBD1	TRBV7-8	CASSGLGGQGASDTQYF	TGTGCCAGCAGCGGGTTGGGAGGACAGGGGGCTTCGGATACGCAGTATTTT
.	TRBJ2-7	TRBD1	TRBV20-1	CSARVTGRDRGLYEQYF	TGCAGTGCTAGAGTTACAGGCCGGGACAGAGGGTTATACGAGCAGTACTTC
.	TRBJ2-7	.	TRBV27	CASSRTYSDTTQYF	TGTGCCAGCAGTCGGACGTACTCCGACACGACGCAGTACTTC
.	TRBJ1-5	.	TRBV19	CASMSNWNQPQHF	TGTGCCAGTATGTCTAATTGGAACCAGCCCCAGCATTTT
once	TRBJ1-1	TRBD1	TRBV11-1	CASSPYRTGGGTEAFF	TGTGCCAGCTCCCCGTATCGGACAGGGGGAGGTACTGAAGCTTTCTTT
few	TRBJ2-1	TRBD2	TRBV5-5	CASSGGGTVYNEQFF	TGTGCCAGCAGTGGGGGAGGGACCGTCTACAATGAGCAGTTCTTC